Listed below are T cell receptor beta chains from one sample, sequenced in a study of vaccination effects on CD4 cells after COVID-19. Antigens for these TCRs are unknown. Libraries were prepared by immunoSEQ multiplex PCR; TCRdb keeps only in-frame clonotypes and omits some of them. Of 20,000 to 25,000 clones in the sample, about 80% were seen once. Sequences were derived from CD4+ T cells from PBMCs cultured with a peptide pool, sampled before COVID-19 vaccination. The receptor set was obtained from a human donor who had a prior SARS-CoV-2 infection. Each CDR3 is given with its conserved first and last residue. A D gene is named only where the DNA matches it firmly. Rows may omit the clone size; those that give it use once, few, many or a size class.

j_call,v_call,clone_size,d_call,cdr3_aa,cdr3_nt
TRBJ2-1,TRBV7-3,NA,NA,CASSLSRDNEQFF,TGTGCCAGCAGCTTAAGTAGGGACAATGAGCAGTTCTTC
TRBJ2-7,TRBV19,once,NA,CASSIRAGSSYEQYF,TGTGCCAGTAGTATTCGGGCAGGGAGCTCCTACGAGCAGTACTTC
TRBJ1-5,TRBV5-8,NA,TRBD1,CASSSDTGGGYSNQPQHF,TGTGCCAGCAGCTCGGACACAGGGGGCGGATATAGCAATCAGCCCCAGCATTTT
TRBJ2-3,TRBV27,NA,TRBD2,CASSSTTGLAGATDTQYF,TGTGCCAGCAGTTCTACCACGGGACTAGCGGGAGCTACAGATACGCAGTATTTT
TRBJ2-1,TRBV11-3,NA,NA,CASSLDTSVEQFF,TGTGCCAGCAGCTTAGATACAAGCGTTGAGCAGTTCTTC
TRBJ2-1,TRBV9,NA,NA,CASSVEGQTVQFF,TGTGCCAGCAGCGTAGAAGGGCAGACCGTTCAGTTCTTC
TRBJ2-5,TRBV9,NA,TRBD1,CASSVAQGQGGETQYF,TGTGCCAGCAGCGTAGCACAAGGACAGGGTGGGGAGACCCAGTACTTC
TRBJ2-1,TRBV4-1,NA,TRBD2,CASSRTGTGRTSGSNEQFF,TGCGCCAGCAGCCGGACCGGGACAGGGAGGACTAGCGGGAGCAATGAGCAGTTCTTC
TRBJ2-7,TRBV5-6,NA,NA,CASSLAGSYEQYF,TGTGCCAGCAGCTTAGCCGGTTCCTACGAGCAGTACTTC
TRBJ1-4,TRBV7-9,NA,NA,CASSLVGEKLFF,TGTGCCAGCAGCTTAGTGGGAGAAAAACTGTTTTTT
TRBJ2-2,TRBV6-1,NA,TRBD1,CASSDPPRQGTGELFF,TGTGCCAGCAGTGATCCCCCCCGACAGGGAACCGGGGAGCTGTTTTTT
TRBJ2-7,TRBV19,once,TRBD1,CASSIRQGVNYEQYF,TGTGCCAGTAGTATCAGGCAGGGGGTAAACTACGAGCAGTACTTC
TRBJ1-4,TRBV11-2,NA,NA,CASSLDLGDLGEKLFF,TGTGCCAGCAGCTTAGATCTAGGAGATCTGGGCGAAAAACTGTTTTTT
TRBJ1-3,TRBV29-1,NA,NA,CSVGQASSGNTIYF,TGCAGCGTTGGGCAGGCTAGCTCTGGAAACACCATATATTTT
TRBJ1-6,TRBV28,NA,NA,CASSLSGGAYNSPLHF,TGTGCCAGCAGTTTAAGTGGGGGCGCCTATAATTCACCCCTCCACTTT
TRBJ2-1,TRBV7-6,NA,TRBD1,CASTPGQGNNEQFF,TGTGCCAGCACCCCGGGACAGGGGAACAATGAGCAGTTCTTC
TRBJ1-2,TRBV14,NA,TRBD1,CASSQGGQGSGYTF,TGTGCCAGCAGCCAAGGGGGACAGGGTTCTGGCTACACCTTC
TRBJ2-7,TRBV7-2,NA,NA,CASSLDPETVTYEQYF,TGTGCCAGCAGCTTAGATCCGGAGACAGTGACCTACGAGCAGTACTTC
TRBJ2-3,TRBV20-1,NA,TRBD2,CSASLAGLDTQYF,TGCAGTGCTAGTCTAGCGGGGTTGGATACGCAGTATTTT
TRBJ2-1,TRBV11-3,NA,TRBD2,CASSLGTSSYNEQFF,TGTGCCAGCAGCTTAGGGACTAGCTCCTACAATGAGCAGTTCTTC
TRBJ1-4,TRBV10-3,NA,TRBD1,CAIGGTGDGEKLFF,TGTGCCATCGGCGGGACAGGGGACGGCGAAAAACTGTTTTTT
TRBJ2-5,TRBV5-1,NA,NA,CASSLGGGQETQYF,TGCGCCAGCAGCTTGGGTGGGGGGCAAGAGACCCAGTACTTC
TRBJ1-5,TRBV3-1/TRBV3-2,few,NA,CASSQMRAQPQHF,TGTGCCAGCAGCCAAATGAGGGCCCAGCCCCAGCATTTT
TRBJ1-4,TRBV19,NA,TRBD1,CASSPGQGLGEKLFF,TGTGCCAGTAGTCCTGGACAGGGCCTTGGTGAAAAACTGTTTTTT
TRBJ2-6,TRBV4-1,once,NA,CASSPRGTFLGGANVLTF,TGCGCCAGCAGCCCGCGTGGGACATTCTTAGGTGGGGCCAACGTCCTGACTTTC
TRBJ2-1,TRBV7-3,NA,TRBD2,CASSLLAGAYNEQFF,TGTGCCAGCAGCTTATTAGCGGGGGCCTACAATGAGCAGTTCTTC
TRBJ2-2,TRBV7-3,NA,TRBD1,CASSRTGPAGELFF,TGTGCCAGCAGCAGGACAGGGCCCGCCGGGGAGCTGTTTTTT
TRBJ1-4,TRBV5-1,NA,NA,CASSLGANEKLFF,TGCGCCAGCAGCTTGGGGGCAAATGAAAAACTGTTTTTT
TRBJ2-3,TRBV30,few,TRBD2,CAWSVGAGGITDTQYF,TGTGCCTGGAGTGTGGGAGCGGGGGGGATCACAGATACGCAGTATTTT
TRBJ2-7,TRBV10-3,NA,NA,CAISEDPVPPIYEQYF,TGTGCCATCAGTGAGGACCCCGTACCGCCGATCTACGAGCAGTACTTC
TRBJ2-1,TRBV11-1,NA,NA,CASRQDVESSYNEQFF,TGTGCCAGCAGACAAGACGTTGAATCCTCCTACAATGAGCAGTTCTTC
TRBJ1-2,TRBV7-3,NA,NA,CASSVGHGYGYTF,TGTGCCAGCAGCGTCGGGCACGGCTATGGCTACACCTTC
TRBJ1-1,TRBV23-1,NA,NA,CASSQSAVRRVGHTEAFF,TGCGCCAGCAGTCAATCGGCGGTTCGCCGTGTAGGACACACTGAAGCTTTCTTT
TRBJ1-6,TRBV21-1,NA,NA,CASSTPAHSGQGWTPLHF,TGTGCCAGCAGCACCCCAGCCCACTCTGGACAGGGGTGGACACCCCTCCACTTT
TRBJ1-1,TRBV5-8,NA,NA,CATLFPEGPWGAFF,TGTGCCACCCTCTTCCCGGAGGGTCCCTGGGGAGCTTTCTTT
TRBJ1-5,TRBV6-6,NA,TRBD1,CASRQRGQGANQPQHF,TGTGCCAGCAGGCAGAGGGGACAGGGTGCGAATCAGCCCCAGCATTTT
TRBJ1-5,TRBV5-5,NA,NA,CASSLVEVVQPQHF,TGTGCCAGCAGCTTGGTAGAGGTTGTTCAGCCCCAGCATTTT
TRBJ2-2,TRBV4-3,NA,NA,CASSQEWPPARGTGELFF,TGCGCCAGCAGCCAGGAATGGCCCCCCGCTAGGGGGACCGGGGAGCTGTTTTTT